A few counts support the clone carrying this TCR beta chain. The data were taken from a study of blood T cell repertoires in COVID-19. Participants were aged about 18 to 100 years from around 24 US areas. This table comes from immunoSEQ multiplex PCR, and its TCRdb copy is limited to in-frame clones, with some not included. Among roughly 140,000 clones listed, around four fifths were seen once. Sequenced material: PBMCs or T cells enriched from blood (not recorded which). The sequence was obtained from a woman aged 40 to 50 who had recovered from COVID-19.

The CDR3 protein is CASSRGTGQGNTIYF. The CDR3 DNA follows: TGTGCCAGCAGCCGCGGGACAGGGCAGGGAAACACCATATATTTT. The V call is TRBV5-5, the J call TRBJ1-3; 9 bases line up with TRBD1. The germline CDR1 and CDR2 sequences are SGHKS and YYEKEE (reference sequence). With V trimmed by 4 bases and J by 4 bases, 6 bases remained unmatched. CDR3 length: 15 residues.